This T cell receptor beta chain was profiled in a study of shared clonotypes between healthy human individuals. Across the whole study: CD4 naive cells filled three plates per donor, CD4 memory three, CD8 naive two and CD8 memory one.

As for this clone: Other DNA sequences in this specimen translate into the identical CDR3.

The ends were cut back, 0 bases at V and 4 bases at J, with 6 bases in the middle. Germline-derived CDR1 and CDR2 are MNHEY and SVGAGI. The CDR3 consists of 13 residues. Sequencing used immunoSEQ multiplex PCR; TCRdb keeps in-frame clones, though not all of them. The data hold some 2,000,000 clones, with around 95% observed a single time. The genes are TRBV6-5 and TRBJ1-1; no clear D gene. Source material: naive CD4+ T cells sorted from blood. Subset specified: CD45RA+ positively selected. The receptor comes from a man aged 18-30 years in good health. CDR3 sequence reads: CASSYSGRTEAFF. The CDR3 DNA reads as TGTGCCAGCAGTTACTCAGGGCGCACTGAAGCTTTCTTT.